Each of the 2 T cell receptor beta chains below was sequenced from the same sample in a study of control samples from healthy donors and cancer patients. Repertoires were generated with immunoSEQ multiplex PCR, while TCRdb's copy carries only in-frame clones and drops some. The table shows tens of thousands of clones, with about nine tenths occurring only once. The sequenced sample consisted of PBMCs. These TCRs come from a man aged 35 to 55 with colorectal cancer.

On this clone: The sample holds other DNA sequences that translate to the same CDR3. The chain recombines TRBV7-8 with TRBJ1-4; perhaps TRBD1 as D (5 bases). V was clipped by 6 bases and J by 1 base, with 9 bases between them. The CDR3 runs 14 residues. Germline assignment: CDR1 SGHVS and CDR2 FQNEAQ. CDR3 DNA: TGTGCCAGCAGGGCTAGGGGAACTAATGAAAAACTGTTTTTT. Residues: CASRARGTNEKLFF. The variable domain in full, with the rest retrieved from reference TRBV7-8 and TRBJ1-4, is GAGVSQSPRYKVAKRGQDVALRCDPISGHVSLFWYQQALGQGPEFLTYFQNEAQLDKSGLPSDRFFAERPEGSVSTLKIQRTQQEDSAVYLCASRARGTNEKLFFGSGTQLSVL.

The CDR3 DNA reads as TGTGCCACCAGTGCTTCCTCCGGAGGCTACACCTTC. Protein: CATSASSGGYTF. This chain joins TRBV24-1 and TRBJ1-2; D uncertain. Germline V gene sequence: CDR1 KGHDR, CDR2 SFDVKD. V was cut by 5 bases and J by 8 bases, with 11 bases left in between. The CDR3 has 12 residues.